The 14 T cell receptor beta chains given below trace back to one sample, sequenced in a study of chemoradiotherapy in HPV16-positive cancers (dated by TCRdb to between 2021 and 2024). The library was built by means of the immunoSEQ multiplex PCR assay. This immuneACCESS table, as held by TCRdb, lists in-frame sequences with V and J called but not all clones. Of the missing ones, under half trace to an unresolved V gene in checked studies; the others have no known cause. For this sample the table gives 15,000 or so clones, of which roughly 77% were detected only once. The top ten clones comprise roughly 1.4% of the sample. This sample was gathered from a patient who underwent chemoradiotherapy. These receptors originate from a human donor with HPV-associated anogenital cancer.

This clone is categorized as medium-sized (0.01 to 0.1%). The rearrangement joins TRBV4-2 to TRBJ1-2; the D gene is possibly TRBD1 (5 bases). This CDR3 is built from 15 residues. Trimming shortened V by 1 base and J by 2 bases, and 11 bases separated the two germline ends. Germline V CDR1 and CDR2: LGHNA, YNFKEQ. CDR3 in DNA: TGTGCCAGCAGCCAAGCGGACACCTCGAACTATGGCTACACCTTC. Translating gives CASSQADTSNYGYTF.

This clone was picked up a small number of times. The V and J genes are TRBV30 and TRBJ1-1; 8 positions match TRBD1. CDR3 length equals 12 residues. V shed 5 bases, J shed 11 bases, and the junction held 10 bases outside the gene matches. Germline V gene lookup returns CDR1 GTSNPN and CDR2 SVGIG (reference sequence). The CDR3 DNA reads TGTGCCTGGTCTCCGGGACAGGTATGGGCTTTCTTT. Translating it yields CAWSPGQVWAFF.

This clone came up a few times. The CDR3, as DNA: TGTGCCAGTACAGGGTATATGGGGCCCCAGCATTTT. This gives the protein CASTGYMGPQHF. The genes are TRBV19 and TRBJ1-5; tentatively, D is TRBD1 (5 bases). CDR3 length equals 12 residues. The ends were cut back, 7 bases at V and 9 bases at J, with 13 bases in the middle. The germline V gene has CDR1 LNHDA and CDR2 SQIVND (reference sequence).

The rearrangement links TRBV7-3 to TRBJ1-1; 7 nucleotides agree with TRBD1. Germline trimming cut 2 bases from V and 4 bases from J; bases unmatched to any gene: 13. This CDR3 region has 17 residues. From germline, CDR1 is SGHTA and CDR2 FQGTGA. CDR3: CASSLRPVGGGGTEAFF. The DNA of the CDR3 is TGTGCCAGCAGCTTACGGCCGGTAGGGGGCGGTGGCACTGAAGCTTTCTTT.

The chain links TRBV27 to TRBJ2-2, with 12 bases fitting TRBD2. From germline, CDR1 is MNHEY and CDR2 SMNVEV (reference sequence). V shed 6 bases and J 0 bases; nucleotides not matched to a gene: 5. CDR3 size: 17 residues. CDR3 sequence (DNA): TGTGCCAGCAGCGTAACTAGCGGGGGGACGAACACCGGGGAGCTGTTTTTT. It encodes CASSVTSGGTNTGELFF.

The chain recombines TRBV7-2 with TRBJ2-2; 7 nucleotides align to TRBD2. CDR1 and CDR2 (germline): SGHTA, FQGNSA. Unmatched junction bases numbered 3, after V lost 5 bases and J lost 6 bases. This CDR3 has 13 residues. CDR3: CASSLGGAGELFF. CDR3 bases: TGTGCCAGCAGCCTTGGGGGGGCCGGGGAGCTGTTTTTT.

V usage is TRBV2 and J usage is TRBJ1-6; 10 bases map to TRBD1. V lost 6 bases and J lost 7; bases outside the gene matches: 0. The CDR3 runs to 13 residues. The germline V gene encodes CDR1 SNHLY and CDR2 FYNNEI. The CDR3 sequence: CASRGQGNSPLHF. The CDR3, as DNA: TGTGCCAGCAGGGGACAGGGGAATTCACCCCTCCACTTT. Full variable domain (remainder filled in from reference TRBV2 and TRBJ1-6): EPEVTQTPSHQVTQMGQEVILRCVPISNHLYFYWYRQILGQKVEFLVSFYNNEISEKSEIFDDQFSVERPDGSNFTLKIRSTKLEDSAMYFCASRGQGNSPLHFGNGTRLTVT.

As DNA, the CDR3 is TGTGCCAGCAGTTACTTGGGGACGCACAATGAGCAGTTCTTC. It codes for CASSYLGTHNEQFF. The rearrangement links TRBV6-5 to TRBJ2-1; the D gene could be TRBD1 or TRBD2 (5 bases each). CDR3 length: 14 amino acids. CDR1 MNHEY and CDR2 SVGAGI come from the germline V gene. The V gene lost 1 base and the J gene lost 5 bases, with 9 bases spanning the gap.

This clone was picked up a small number of times. This chain uses TRBV7-2 with TRBJ1-5; TRBD1 aligns across 9 bases. The CDR3 covers 15 residues. Germline CDR1 SGHTA, CDR2 FQGNSA. V dropped 5 bases and J dropped 2; count of bases not matched to a gene: 4. The DNA of the CDR3 is TGTGCCAGCAGCCAGGGACAGGGTGGCAATCAGCCCCAGCATTTT. Translating it yields CASSQGQGGNQPQHF. The entire variable domain, with the rest obtained from reference TRBV7-2 and TRBJ1-5, is as follows: GAGVSQSPSNKVTEKGKDVELRCDPISGHTALYWYRQSLGQGLEFLIYFQGNSAPDKSGLPSDRFSAERTGGSVSTLTIQRTQQEDSAVYLCASSQGQGGNQPQHFGDGTRLSIL.

There are a few counts of this clone. V and J are TRBV10-3 and TRBJ2-7; possibly TRBD2 for D (6 bases). CDR3 length equals 14 residues. CDR1 ENHRY and CDR2 SYGVKD come from the germline V gene. V was cut by 3 bases and J by 5 bases, with 14 bases left in between. CDR3 residues: CAISDGGFRDEQYF. CDR3 DNA: TGTGCCATCAGTGACGGGGGTTTCCGCGACGAGCAGTACTTC.

This chain connects TRBV6-5 to TRBJ2-1; D gene unclear. The V and J ends lost 4 bases and 0 bases respectively, with 7 bases between them. The CDR3 spans 14 residues. Germline V gene lookup returns CDR1 MNHEY and CDR2 SVGAGI. In DNA, the CDR3 is TGTGCCAGCAGTTTGCTAAGCTCCTACAATGAGCAGTTCTTC. This translates into CASSLLSSYNEQFF.

V and J are TRBV9 and TRBJ2-6; 11 bases agree with TRBD2. The V and J ends lost 2 bases and 3 bases, in that order; junction bases with no gene match: 7. CDR1 and CDR2 (germline): SGDLS, YYNGEE. The CDR3 loop spans 18 amino acids. The chain's CDR3 is CASSVSGGGAFGANVLTF. CDR3 nucleotides: TGTGCCAGCAGCGTTAGCGGGGGGGGAGCGTTTGGGGCCAACGTCCTGACTTTC.

The rearrangement links TRBV12-5 to TRBJ2-2; D unclear. Trimming removed 0 bases from V and 0 bases from J, with 2 bases in between. CDR1 and CDR2 (germline): LGHNT, FRNRAP. The CDR3 has 14 amino acids. This CDR3 is CASGLVPNTGELFF. DNA of the CDR3: TGTGCTAGTGGTTTGGTACCGAACACCGGGGAGCTGTTTTTT.

J is TRBJ2-7 and V is TRBV28; a possible D gene is TRBD1 (6 bases). Germline lookup yields CDR1 MDHEN and CDR2 SYDVKM. The CDR3 has 18 residues. V lost 4 bases and J 0 bases, leaving 22 bases between the germline ends. CDR3 coding DNA: TGTGCCAGCAGTTCTTCCGGGACATCCTATGATAACTCCTACGAGCAGTACTTC. Translating it yields CASSSSGTSYDNSYEQYF.